The 30 T cell receptor beta chains below were found in one sample sequenced in a study of cytotoxic CD8 clonotypes in ibrutinib-treated CLL. Profiled with immunoSEQ multiplex PCR; TCRdb holds only in-frame clones, not every one. This sample has some 20,000 clones, with about 75% found just once. Sequencing was performed on PBMCs, taken before ibrutinib treatment. The receptors shown here come from a human donor with chronic lymphocytic leukemia.

The genes are TRBV5-1 and TRBJ2-7; 9 bases fit TRBD1. The CDR3 extends over 15 amino acids. The germline V gene has CDR1 SGHRS and CDR2 YFSETQ. V dropped 4 bases and J dropped 5; count of bases not matched to a gene: 10. The CDR3: CASSPGDRVNHEQYF. For the CDR3, the DNA is TGCGCCAGCAGCCCAGGGGACAGGGTGAACCACGAGCAGTACTTC.

This chain connects TRBV6-4 to TRBJ1-2; maybe TRBD1 (6 bases). Trimming took 4 bases from V and 6 from J, leaving 18 bases between them. Germline CDR1 MRHNA, CDR2 SNTAGT. The CDR3 consists of 15 residues. The CDR3 bases are TGTGCCAGCAGTGTAGGGCAGCAGGGGCGGAATGGCTACACCTTC. Encoded protein: CASSVGQQGRNGYTF.

This clone came up once. For the CDR3, the DNA is TGTGCCAGCAGTTTTAGGGGGAACCCAGATACGCAGTATTTT. This codes for CASSFRGNPDTQYF. This rearrangement joins TRBV28 to TRBJ2-3, with D tentatively TRBD1 (6 bases). CDR3 length: 14 amino acids. Germline V gene data show CDR1 as MDHEN and CDR2 as SYDVKM. The V end was cut by 3 bases, the J end by 4 bases, with 11 bases between.

The rearrangement uses TRBV5-1 and TRBJ1-2, with 7 positions matching TRBD1. Germline V gene data show CDR1 as SGHRS and CDR2 as YFSETQ. Trimming removed 4 bases from V and 6 bases from J; junction bases left unmatched: 15. This CDR3 is 16 amino acids long. CDR3 region: CASSPIEGGSENGYTF. The CDR3 bases are TGCGCCAGCAGCCCTATAGAAGGGGGCAGTGAAAATGGCTACACCTTC. The full variable domain, its missing parts supplied by reference TRBV5-1 and TRBJ1-2, is KAGVTQTPRYLIKTRGQQVTLSCSPISGHRSVSWYQQTPGQGLQFLFEYFSETQRNKGNFPGRFSGRQFSNSRSEMNVSTLELGDSALYLCASSPIEGGSENGYTFGSGTRLTVV.

This clone was seen just once. The chain links TRBV5-5 to TRBJ1-2; TRBD1 agrees at 10 bases. The trim removed 3 bases at V and 3 bases at J, leaving 2 bases unmatched. This CDR3 spans 14 amino acids. Per germline, CDR1 SGHKS and CDR2 YYEKEE (reference sequence). The CDR3 loop is CASSWGTGDYGYTF. CDR3 nucleotide sequence: TGTGCCAGCAGCTGGGGGACAGGGGACTATGGCTACACCTTC.

This sequence joins TRBV5-6 and TRBJ2-7; D possibly uses TRBD1 or TRBD2 (5 bases each). Germline V gives CDR1 SGHDT, CDR2 YYEEEE. V lost 4 bases and J 3 bases, leaving 14 bases between the germline ends. This CDR3 has 14 amino acids. The chain's CDR3 is CASSKPGRNYEQYF. As DNA, the CDR3 is TGTGCCAGCAGCAAGCCGGGACGGAACTACGAGCAGTACTTC.

The CDR3: CASSLGQGYGYTF. CDR3 DNA: TGTGCCAGTAGTTTGGGACAGGGGTACGGCTACACCTTC. V and J are TRBV19 and TRBJ1-2, with 10 bases aligning to TRBD1. This CDR3 is 13 amino acids long. The ends lost 5 bases at V and 8 bases at J; junction bases unmatched: 5. Germline V gives CDR1 LNHDA, CDR2 SQIVND (reference sequence).

In its sample, this clone was seen a few times. One end of the junction varies from germline; a read error may be responsible. The V call is TRBV10-1, the J call TRBJ1-1; no clear D. Germline loops: CDR1 WNHNN, CDR2 SYGVQD (reference sequence). The CDR3 is 11 amino acids. The CDR3, as DNA: TGCGTCAGCAGTCGTAGCACTGAAGCTTTCTTT. It encodes CVSSRSTEAFF.

This clone was observed a few times. The chain combines TRBV9 with TRBJ1-2; D remains unclear. Trimming cost V 0 bases and J 2 bases, with 5 bases left between them. CDR1 is SGDLS and CDR2 is YYNGEE in the germline V gene. The CDR3 totals 13 residues. CDR3 amino acids: CASSVGGNYGYTF. CDR3 nucleotides: TGTGCCAGCAGCGTAGGCGGGAACTATGGCTACACCTTC.

The V and J genes are TRBV7-2 and TRBJ1-2; D unclear. Germline assignment: CDR1 SGHTA and CDR2 FQGNSA. V lost 0 bases, J lost 8 bases, and 16 bases lay in between. This CDR3 is built from 15 residues. CDR3 loop: CASSLALRQVEGYTF. The CDR3 bases are TGTGCCAGCAGCTTAGCACTTCGGCAAGTGGAGGGCTACACCTTC.

The rearrangement uses TRBV18 and TRBJ2-1, with TRBD2 matching over 8 bases. Germline CDR1 is KGHSH and CDR2 is LQKENI. The CDR3 is made up of 16 amino acids. With 6 bases clipped from V and 0 bases from J, the junction kept 7 bases outside the gene matches. CDR3 sequence (DNA): TGTGCCAGCTCGAATAGCGGGACAAGCTCCTACAATGAGCAGTTCTTC. The encoded protein is CASSNSGTSSYNEQFF.

The chain recombines TRBV21-1 with TRBJ1-1. TRBV21-1 is a pseudogene locus. The CDR3 loop spans 15 amino acids. For the CDR3, the DNA is TGTGCCAGCAGACTCTGGGGGGCACCGAACACTGAAGCTTTCTTT. Encoded protein: CASRLWGAPNTEAFF.

The CDR3 region is CASSLQGRTEAFF. CDR3 DNA: TGTGCCAGCAGTCTACAGGGTCGCACTGAAGCTTTCTTT. The V call is TRBV6-6, the J call TRBJ1-1; weak D call: TRBD1 (6 bases). The germline gives CDR1 MNHNY, CDR2 SVGAGI (reference sequence). The CDR3 length is 13 residues. Trimming left V 5 bases short and J 4 bases short, with 11 bases between.

This clone turned up a few times. This chain uses TRBV30 with TRBJ2-3; D ambiguous. The V gene's germline CDR1 is GTSNPN and CDR2 SVGIG (reference sequence). The CDR3 covers 13 residues. V was clipped by 2 bases and J by 4 bases, with 10 bases between them. As DNA, the CDR3 is TGTGCCTGGAGTAAAGGGCGCGCAGATACGCAGTATTTT. Its protein product is CAWSKGRADTQYF.

V is TRBV7-3 and J is TRBJ2-6, with 10 bases identical to TRBD1. The CDR3 spans 16 residues. The V gene end was trimmed by 5 bases and the J gene end by 3 bases; junction bases not matched to a gene: 4. Per germline, CDR1 SGHTA and CDR2 FQGTGA. The CDR3: CASSLGQGSGANVLTF. The CDR3 DNA reads as TGTGCCAGCAGCCTGGGACAGGGGAGTGGGGCCAACGTCCTGACTTTC.

The genes are TRBV28 and TRBJ1-2, with 9 bases matching TRBD1. The ends lost 6 bases at V and 5 bases at J; junction bases unmatched: 7. CDR1 is MDHEN, CDR2 SYDVKM, per germline. CDR3 length: 14 amino acids. The CDR3 is CASSRDRGTYGYTF. The CDR3 region has the DNA TGTGCCAGCAGCCGCGACAGGGGGACGTATGGCTACACCTTC.

V usage is TRBV21-1 and J usage is TRBJ2-3; the table's D call of TRBD1 was not tested on the DNA. TRBV21-1 is a listed pseudogene. CDR3 size: 20 residues. Here the CDR3 reads CASSKKPGRDTRWSTDTQYF. CDR3 DNA sequence: TGTGCCAGCAGCAAAAAACCCGGCAGGGACACCCGATGGAGCACAGATACGCAGTATTTT.

This clone was seen just once. This sequence joins TRBV28 and TRBJ1-3; perhaps TRBD1 as D (6 bases). The CDR3 consists of 14 residues. V was pared by 4 bases and J by 8 bases, with 15 bases between. CDR1 and CDR2 (germline): MDHEN, SYDVKM. The CDR3 DNA is TGTGCCAGCAGTTCCGGAGGGGGGGGCGACACCATATATTTT. Its protein is CASSSGGGGDTIYF. Looking up the rest from reference TRBV28 and TRBJ1-3 gives the full variable domain: DVKVTQSSRYLVKRTGEKVFLECVQDMDHENMFWYRQDPGLGLRLIYFSYDVKMKEKGDIPEGYSVSREKKERFSLILESASTNQTSMYLCASSSGGGGDTIYFGEGSWLTVV.

The V gene is TRBV6-5, the J gene TRBJ2-7; D is undetermined. Germline V gene lookup returns CDR1 MNHEY and CDR2 SVGAGI. V was clipped by 2 bases and J by 0 bases, with 8 bases between them. The CDR3 is made up of 14 amino acids. CDR3 bases: TGTGCCAGCAGTTACCCGATCTTCTCCTACGAGCAGTACTTC. It translates to CASSYPIFSYEQYF.

V and J are TRBV9 and TRBJ2-2; 7 bases agree with TRBD1. The germline CDR1 and CDR2 sequences are SGDLS and YYNGEE. The CDR3 has 16 amino acids. Trimming removed 2 bases from V and 1 base from J; junction bases left unmatched: 5. CDR3 sequence: CASSVRDSLNTGELFF. The CDR3 nucleotides read TGTGCCAGCAGCGTTCGGGACAGCTTGAACACCGGGGAGCTGTTTTTT.

For this clone: The DNA is omitted, as the CDR3 cannot be located on it reliably, and the CDR3 follows TCRdb's listing. The chain joins TRBV28 to TRBJ2-7; TRBD2, the table's D call, lacks a check against the DNA. The CDR3 spans 17 residues, counting both ends. Per germline, CDR1 MDHEN and CDR2 SYDVKM. The CDR3: CASISGRAGGGSGEQYF.

The gene calls are TRBV11-2 and TRBJ2-6; 11 bases fit TRBD2. In germline, CDR1 is SGHAT, CDR2 FQNNGV. This CDR3 has 18 amino acids. After removal of 10 bases from V and 4 bases from J, the junction contained 15 bases not matched to a gene. CDR3 protein: CATSLRLAGGPGANVLTF. CDR3 nucleotide sequence: TGTGCCACCTCGCTGAGGCTAGCGGGGGGCCCAGGGGCCAACGTCCTGACTTTC.

V is TRBV5-1 and J is TRBJ1-4, with TRBD1 identical over 10 bases. The V and J ends lost 0 bases and 4 bases, in that order; junction bases with no gene match: 6. CDR3 length: 17 amino acids. CDR1 is SGHRS and CDR2 is YFSETQ in the germline V gene. CDR3 amino acids: CASSLAGTGEINEKLFF. In DNA form, the CDR3 reads TGCGCCAGCAGCTTGGCTGGGACAGGGGAGATTAATGAAAAACTGTTTTTT.

This chain uses TRBV4-1 with TRBJ1-6; the D is unclear. The CDR3 is made up of 19 amino acids. CDR1 MGHRA and CDR2 YSYEKL come from the germline V gene. V was trimmed by 4 bases and J by 0 bases, leaving 19 bases between them. The CDR3 is CASSPRFEGRNSYNSPLHF. The DNA for the CDR3 is TGCGCCAGCAGCCCCAGATTCGAGGGCAGGAACTCCTATAATTCACCCCTCCACTTT.

The CDR3 spells CASSVEGGNYGYTF. In nucleotides, the CDR3 is TGTGCCAGCAGCGTAGAGGGAGGGAACTATGGCTACACCTTC. The V and J genes are TRBV9 and TRBJ1-2, with D unresolved. Germline CDR1 and CDR2: SGDLS and YYNGEE. The CDR3 is 14 amino acids. Trimming took 0 bases from V and 2 from J, leaving 8 bases between them.

This clone has a single count. This chain connects TRBV15 to TRBJ2-4, with 8 bases identical to TRBD2. Germline-derived CDR1 and CDR2 are LNHNV and YYDKDF (reference sequence). CDR3 length: 18 amino acids. The V segment lost 0 bases and the J segment 1 base; nucleotides outside the gene matches: 8. The DNA of the CDR3 is TGTGCCACCAGCAGAGAACTAGCGGAACGCCTGGCCAAAAACATTCAGTACTTC. Amino acids: CATSRELAERLAKNIQYF.

The CDR3 loop is CASSPRWGGNTEAFF. The CDR3 DNA follows: TGTGCCAGCAGCCCCAGATGGGGAGGGAACACTGAAGCTTTCTTT. The V call is TRBV6-5, the J call TRBJ1-1; D uncertain. The CDR3 length is 15 residues. Germline CDR1 MNHEY, CDR2 SVGAGI. V was cut by 6 bases and J by 1 base, with 15 bases left in between.

This clone was found a few times. The CDR3 DNA reads as TGTGCCAGCAGCTCATTAACGGACTATGGCTACACCTTC. Amino acids: CASSSLTDYGYTF. The chain employs TRBV11-3 and TRBJ1-2; D gene unclear. V was shortened by 4 bases and J by 3 bases, with 9 bases between the two germline ends. This CDR3 is built from 13 residues. CDR1 SGHNT and CDR2 YENEEA come from the germline V gene.

The chain is built from TRBV27 and TRBJ1-1, with 9 nucleotides matching TRBD1. Germline CDR1 reads MNHEY; CDR2 reads SMNVEV (reference sequence). Losses at the gene ends were 7 bases for V and 4 bases for J; bases not matched to a gene: 4. The CDR3 loop spans 13 amino acids. The CDR3 loop reads CASTSDRGTEAFF. The CDR3 DNA sequence: TGTGCCAGCACCTCGGACAGGGGCACTGAAGCTTTCTTT.

The rearrangement joins TRBV4-2 to TRBJ1-2; D gene unclear. The CDR3 loop spans 16 amino acids. The V gene's germline CDR1 is LGHNA and CDR2 YNFKEQ. V was pared by 0 bases and J by 0 bases, with 11 bases between. CDR3 loop: CASSQDRSRSNYGYTF. In DNA, the CDR3 is TGTGCCAGCAGCCAAGATAGGAGCAGGTCTAACTATGGCTACACCTTC.